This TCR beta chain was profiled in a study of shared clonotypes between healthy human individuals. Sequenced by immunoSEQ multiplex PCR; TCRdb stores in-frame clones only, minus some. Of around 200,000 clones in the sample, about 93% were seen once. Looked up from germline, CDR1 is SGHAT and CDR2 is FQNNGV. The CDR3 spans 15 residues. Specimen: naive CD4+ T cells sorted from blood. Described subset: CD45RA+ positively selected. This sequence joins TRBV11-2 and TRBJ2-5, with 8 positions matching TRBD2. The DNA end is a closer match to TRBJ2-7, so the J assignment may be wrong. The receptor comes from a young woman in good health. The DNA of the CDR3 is TGTGCCAGCAGCCAAACGACTAGCGCGACTATCGAGCAGTACTTC. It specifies CASSQTTSATIEQYF.